The next 24 T cell receptor beta chains were all read from a single sample in a study of blood T cell repertoires in COVID-19. Generated by immunoSEQ multiplex PCR, the TCRdb table keeps only in-frame clones and is missing some. The sample records around 260,000 clones, around 84% being singletons. The sample consisted of peripheral blood. These receptors were taken from a woman aged 60-75 years with COVID-19, enrolled during active disease.

This chain connects TRBV10-3 to TRBJ2-2; D gene ambiguous. Germline CDR1 reads ENHRY; CDR2 reads SYGVKD. V shed 4 bases and J shed 0 bases, with 6 bases lying between them. The CDR3 extends over 14 amino acids. CDR3 region: CAISADSNTGELFF. DNA for the CDR3: TGTGCCATCAGTGCAGATTCGAACACCGGGGAGCTGTTTTTT.

This chain connects TRBV27 to TRBJ2-1; TRBD2 might be the D (5 bases). The CDR3 is made up of 15 amino acids. In germline, CDR1 is MNHEY, CDR2 SMNVEV (reference sequence). V was cut by 4 bases and J by 7 bases, with 17 bases left in between. The CDR3 nucleotides read TGTGCCAGCAGTTCCGACCTCCGGGCGGGTAATGAGCAGTTCTTC. This codes for CASSSDLRAGNEQFF.

This clone showed up just a few times. The rearrangement uses TRBV28 and TRBJ1-1; tentatively, D is TRBD1 (5 bases). Trimming left V 3 bases short and J 4 bases short, with 15 bases between. Germline V lookup: CDR1 MDHEN, CDR2 SYDVKM. The CDR3 length is 15 residues. As DNA, the CDR3 is TGTGCCAGCAGTTTGACAGCCCCCAAGTCCACTGAAGCTTTCTTT. The encoded protein is CASSLTAPKSTEAFF.

The rearrangement uses TRBV4-2 and TRBJ2-7, with TRBD2 identical over 7 bases. Trimming cost V 1 base and J 5 bases; bases outside gene matches: 5. This CDR3 is 14 amino acids long. CDR1 LGHNA and CDR2 YNFKEQ come from the germline V gene. Written as DNA, the CDR3 is TGTGCCAGCAGCCAAGTGGTGGGAGGGCACGAGCAGTACTTC. This codes for CASSQVVGGHEQYF.

This clone was observed a few times. The chain links TRBV29-1 to TRBJ2-4; 9 nucleotides align to TRBD1. The CDR3 length is 11 residues. V shed 8 bases, J shed 9 bases, and the junction held 5 bases outside the gene matches. Germline CDR1 SQVTM, CDR2 ANQGSEA. DNA for the CDR3: TGCAGCACCAGACAGGGGGGCATTCAGTACTTC. Translated, it gives CSTRQGGIQYF.

The chain joins TRBV3-1 (or the pseudogene TRBV3-2) to TRBJ2-2, with 14 bases aligning to TRBD2. V shed 5 bases, J shed 0 bases, and the junction held 8 bases outside the gene matches. CDR3 size: 19 residues. Germline assignment: CDR1 LGHDT and CDR2 YNNKEL (reference sequence). CDR3 sequence: CASSNGLAGGFANTGELFF. In DNA form, the CDR3 reads TGTGCCAGCAGCAACGGACTAGCGGGAGGTTTCGCGAACACCGGGGAGCTGTTTTTT.

J is TRBJ2-7 and V is TRBV6-1; 8 bases agree with TRBD1. From germline, CDR1 is MNHNS and CDR2 SASEGT. Losses at the gene ends were 1 base for V and 3 bases for J; bases not matched to a gene: 5. The CDR3 runs to 15 residues. Here the CDR3 reads CASSEGTGWVYEQYF. In DNA, the CDR3 is TGTGCCAGCAGTGAAGGGACAGGGTGGGTCTACGAGCAGTACTTC.

The chain links TRBV19 to TRBJ1-5, with TRBD1 matching over 9 bases. CDR3 length: 16 amino acids. V lost 3 bases, J lost 3 bases, and 6 bases stayed unmatched. CDR1 is LNHDA, CDR2 SQIVND, per germline (reference sequence). DNA for the CDR3: TGTGCCAGTAGTATCCTACAGGGGGCTCTCAATCAGCCCCAGCATTTT. It codes for CASSILQGALNQPQHF.

The chain links TRBV15 to TRBJ2-3, with TRBD1 as a possible D gene (6 bases). Germline CDR1 LNHNV, CDR2 YYDKDF (reference sequence). This CDR3 contains 19 residues. The V end was cut by 3 bases, the J end by 0 bases, with 22 bases between. CDR3 nucleotides: TGTGCCACCAGCAGGGGATTGGACAGCCACTATATTAGCACAGATACGCAGTATTTT. It yields the protein CATSRGLDSHYISTDTQYF.

The chain links TRBV20-1 to TRBJ2-1, with D possibly TRBD2 on 5 matching bases. V lost 3 bases to trimming and J lost 0 bases, with 15 bases between them. Germline CDR1 is DFQATT and CDR2 is SNEGSKA (reference sequence). This CDR3 region has 16 residues. The CDR3 spells CSASALGVSSYNEQFF. The CDR3 nucleotides are TGCAGTGCTAGTGCTCTGGGAGTTAGCTCCTACAATGAGCAGTTCTTC.

This chain connects TRBV20-1 to TRBJ1-2, with D unclear. From germline, CDR1 is DFQATT and CDR2 SNEGSKA (reference sequence). V was trimmed by 3 bases and J by 4 bases, leaving 21 bases between them. The CDR3 loop spans 16 amino acids. The CDR3 coding sequence is TGCAGTGCTAGTTTAACCCCCCTAAAAAGTCCCTATGGCTACACCTTC. Its protein is CSASLTPLKSPYGYTF.

This chain links TRBV29-1 with TRBJ2-7; 8 nucleotides agree with TRBD2. CDR1 SQVTM and CDR2 ANQGSEA come from the germline V gene. The CDR3 runs 18 residues. With V trimmed by 4 bases and J by 4 bases, 21 bases remained unmatched. The CDR3, as DNA: TGCAGCGTTGTCCGGGAGGGAGGGTTCGGGAGGGCCGCGTACGAGCAGTACTTC. Residues: CSVVREGGFGRAAYEQYF.

The rearrangement uses TRBV10-3 and TRBJ2-5; TRBD2 is a possible D gene (6 bases). Between the trimmed V and J ends, which lost 11 bases and 5 bases, there was a span of 15 bases. Germline V CDR1 and CDR2: ENHRY, SYGVKD. The CDR3 extends over 12 amino acids. The CDR3 is CAAGGWGETQYF. In DNA form, the CDR3 reads TGTGCCGCAGGAGGGTGGGGGGAGACCCAGTACTTC.

The chain couples TRBV4-1 to TRBJ2-7; 8 bases fit TRBD2. Germline V gene sequence: CDR1 MGHRA, CDR2 YSYEKL. The CDR3 spans 15 residues. The V and J ends lost 0 bases and 4 bases, in that order; junction bases with no gene match: 5. CDR3 sequence: CASSQEAGEFYEQYF. The DNA for the CDR3 is TGCGCCAGCAGCCAAGAAGCGGGAGAGTTTTACGAGCAGTACTTC.

This clone was detected once. The CDR3 reads CASSPAQGGATEAFF. The CDR3 nucleotides read TGTGCCAGCTCACCAGCGCAGGGAGGGGCCACTGAAGCTTTCTTT. The chain employs TRBV18 and TRBJ1-1, with D perhaps TRBD1 (5 bases). This CDR3 has 15 residues. V dropped 2 bases and J dropped 4 bases, with 14 bases sitting between them. Germline CDR1 is KGHSH and CDR2 is LQKENI.

The chain's CDR3 is CASSYSGQGGNTIYF. DNA of the CDR3: TGTGCCAGCAGTTACTCGGGGCAGGGTGGAAACACCATATATTTT. The genes are TRBV6-6 and TRBJ1-3, with a possible D match to TRBD1 (5 bases). Germline loops: CDR1 MNHNY, CDR2 SVGAGI (reference sequence). V was clipped by 0 bases and J by 3 bases, with 9 bases between them. The CDR3 has 15 amino acids.

The J gene is TRBJ1-1, the V gene TRBV18, with 8 bases aligning to TRBD1. The V gene end was trimmed by 5 bases and the J gene end by 4 bases; junction bases not matched to a gene: 3. Germline-derived CDR1 and CDR2 are KGHSH and LQKENI. CDR3 size: 13 residues. The CDR3 spells CASSDRGGTEAFF. Written as DNA, the CDR3 is TGTGCCAGCTCAGACAGGGGAGGCACTGAAGCTTTCTTT.

This chain links TRBV5-1 with TRBJ2-1, with TRBD2 as a possible D gene (6 bases). V was cut by 0 bases and J by 4 bases, with 14 bases left in between. CDR3 length: 16 amino acids. The germline CDR1 and CDR2 sequences are SGHRS and YFSETQ. CDR3 in amino acids: CASSLARGSGYNEQFF. The CDR3 nucleotides read TGCGCCAGCAGCTTGGCTCGGGGGTCGGGGTACAATGAGCAGTTCTTC.

CDR3 amino acids: CASSKPHPLLAATYEQYF. Here the CDR3 DNA reads TGTGCCAGCAGCAAACCTCATCCCCTACTAGCGGCTACCTACGAGCAGTACTTC. This chain links TRBV5-5 with TRBJ2-7; TRBD2 aligns across 8 bases. The CDR3 is 18 residues long. The V gene's germline CDR1 is SGHKS and CDR2 YYEKEE (reference sequence). The ends lost 4 bases at V and 2 bases at J; junction bases unmatched: 17. Supplemented by reference TRBV5-5 and TRBJ2-7, the full variable domain reads DAGVTQSPTHLIKTRGQQVTLRCSPISGHKSVSWYQQVLGQGPQFIFQYYEKEERGRGNFPDRFSARQFPNYSSELNVNALLLGDSALYLCASSKPHPLLAATYEQYFGPGTRLTVT.

This chain connects TRBV30 to TRBJ1-1; the D is unclear. CDR1 and CDR2 (germline): GTSNPN, SVGIG (reference sequence). The CDR3 length is 14 residues. With 6 bases removed from V and 5 bases from J, the gap between germline ends came to 19 bases. As DNA, the CDR3 is TGTGCCTGCCCCGGTCAGCGTTCAAGGACTGAAGCTTTCTTT. It yields the protein CACPGQRSRTEAFF.

This chain links TRBV9 with TRBJ1-1, with D possibly TRBD1 on 5 matching bases. CDR1 and CDR2 (germline): SGDLS, YYNGEE. Trimming stripped 4 bases from V and 1 base from J, with 8 bases between. The length of the CDR3 is 13 residues. The CDR3 DNA follows: TGTGCCAGCAGCTCAACAGGGAACACTGAAGCTTTCTTT. It specifies CASSSTGNTEAFF.

The chain carries TRBV5-1 and TRBJ1-1, with a tentative D call TRBD1 (5 bases). This CDR3 is 14 amino acids long. The V end was cut by 3 bases, the J end by 2 bases, with 11 bases between. Germline V lookup: CDR1 SGHRS, CDR2 YFSETQ. CDR3 coding DNA: TGCGCCAGCAGCTCAATGACAGTTAACACTGAAGCTTTCTTT. Translated: CASSSMTVNTEAFF.

The chain joins TRBV24-1 to TRBJ2-1; 8 nucleotides line up with TRBD2. The germline CDR1 and CDR2 sequences are KGHDR and SFDVKD. The J segment lost 2 bases and the V segment lost 9 bases, leaving 5 bases of the junction unmatched. This CDR3 comprises 14 residues. The CDR3 protein is CATARAGAYNEQFF. CDR3 coding DNA: TGTGCCACCGCGCGAGCGGGAGCCTACAATGAGCAGTTCTTC.

This clone was seen a single time. The chain carries TRBV5-6 and TRBJ2-3; 8 nucleotides line up with TRBD1. The V gene end was trimmed by 0 bases and the J gene end by 1 base; junction bases not matched to a gene: 7. This CDR3 region has 17 residues. In germline, CDR1 is SGHDT, CDR2 YYEEEE. CDR3 DNA: TGTGCCAGCAGCTTGGGAACCGGACAGGGTGGCACAGATACGCAGTATTTT. Encoded protein: CASSLGTGQGGTDTQYF. The full variable domain, with the rest looked up from reference TRBV5-6 and TRBJ2-3, is DAGVTQSPTHLIKTRGQQVTLRCSPKSGHDTVSWYQQALGQGPQFIFQYYEEEERQRGNFPDRFSGHQFPNYSSELNVNALLLGDSALYLCASSLGTGQGGTDTQYFGPGTRLTVL.